The sequence of this T cell receptor beta chain was determined in a study of blood T cell repertoires in COVID-19. The wider study: Acute-phase and convalescent COVID-19 samples originated in the United States, Italy and Spain.

After removal of 5 bases from V and 9 bases from J, the junction contained 9 bases not matched to a gene. The CDR3 is 14 amino acids. Per germline, CDR1 LGHDT and CDR2 YNNKEL (reference sequence). Original data processing: The authors estimated nucleated cell counts from reference gene primer amplification. Method: immunoSEQ multiplex PCR; TCRdb's copy keeps in-frame clones and lacks some. V, J and clone size are those of that table, while D and trimming were read from the DNA. Of over 200,000 clones in the sample, roughly 88% were seen once. This chain links TRBV3-1 (or the pseudogene TRBV3-2) with TRBJ1-5; 8 bases match TRBD1. This TCR was sampled from a man aged 40-49 years who had recovered from COVID-19. The specimen sequenced was peripheral blood. The CDR3 DNA reads as TGTGCCAGCAGCAGAGGACAGGGACATCTGCCCCAGCATTTT. Amino acid sequence: CASSRGQGHLPQHF.